This T cell receptor (beta chain) was sequenced in a study of shared clonotypes between healthy human individuals. Findings and caveats of the study: Of the naive CD4 clonotypes, around 5% were shared across several donors. The study found lower generation probabilities in non-shared clonotypes than in those shared by all four donors. The rarefaction results pointed to incomplete sorted-subset sequencing despite large depth.

The CDR3 spans 15 residues. Per germline, CDR1 SGHVS and CDR2 FQNEAQ. V lost 0 bases and J 8 bases, leaving 14 bases between the germline ends. A word on this clone: Its cognate antigen is unknown.

The donors, healthy adults who were HIV-negative, had experienced no recent acute infections or vaccinations. Sequenced by immunoSEQ multiplex PCR; TCRdb stores in-frame clones only, minus some. The sample records about 2 million clones, about 95% being singletons. This receptor was obtained from a man younger than 30 in good health. The chain uses TRBV7-8 and TRBJ1-3; unclear D gene. The specimen sequenced was naive CD4+ T cells sorted from blood. The subset is: CD45RA+ positively selected. As DNA, the CDR3 is TGTGCCAGCAGCTTAGCCTCACGGGAGAGATACACCATATATTTT. Translated, it gives CASSLASRERYTIYF. The full variable domain, completed using reference TRBV7-8 and TRBJ1-3, is GAGVSQSPRYKVAKRGQDVALRCDPISGHVSLFWYQQALGQGPEFLTYFQNEAQLDKSGLPSDRFFAERPEGSVSTLKIQRTQQEDSAVYLCASSLASRERYTIYFGEGSWLTVV.